This T cell receptor (beta chain) was obtained from a study of naive and memory T cell subsets. CDR1 and CDR2 (germline): KGHSH, LQKENI. V lost 3 bases, J lost 2 bases, and 12 bases lay in between. This CDR3 comprises 15 residues. Both TRBC1 and TRBC2 were covered by a beta constant-region primer of two equimolar oligonucleotides. The ligated cDNA underwent four PCR rounds using SP2 and nested alpha and beta constant-region primers. TCRdb reanalysed the UMI-ligation and nested PCR reads using MiXCR and keeps one entry per CDR3 protein. The sample has roughly 130,000 distinct CDR3 sequences, around a third seen once; the top ten hold around 0.92%.

The rearrangement joins TRBV18 to TRBJ2-3; either TRBD1 or TRBD2 may fit D (5 bases each). What was sequenced was central memory CD4+ T cells from blood. The source is a human donor in good health. In nucleotides, the CDR3 is TGTGCCAGCTCACCCAGGGAGATAAACACAGATACGCAGTATTTT. Encoded protein: CASSPREINTDTQYF.